This entry lists 13 T cell receptor beta chains sequenced from one sample in a study of shared clonotypes between healthy human individuals. Profiled with immunoSEQ multiplex PCR; TCRdb holds only in-frame clones, not every one. Of some 2,500,000 clones in the sample, more than 85% were seen once. The source material was naive CD4+ T cells from PBMCs. As to subset: CD45RA+ positively selected. The receptors originated from a man aged 18-30 years in good health. Some clones in this sample may be carry-over from other donors' samples.

Worth noting for this clone: Different DNA sequences within this sample yield the same CDR3. The J gene is TRBJ2-7, the V gene TRBV28, with no clear D. Germline CDR1 is MDHEN and CDR2 is SYDVKM. Trimming left V 2 bases short and J 2 bases short, with 7 bases between. CDR3 length: 13 amino acids. For the CDR3, the DNA is TGTGCCAGCAGTTTAAGGCAGCCCTACGAGCAGTACTTC. This translates into CASSLRQPYEQYF.

A word on this clone: Other DNA sequences of this sample code for an identical CDR3. The V gene is TRBV5-1, the J gene TRBJ1-4, with D uncertain. V shed 1 base and J shed 3 bases, with 7 bases lying between them. Germline V gene sequence: CDR1 SGHRS, CDR2 YFSETQ. This CDR3 is 14 amino acids long. CDR3 in DNA: TGCGCCAGCAGCTTGACGGTTCCTAATGAAAAACTGTTTTTT. Protein: CASSLTVPNEKLFF. Drawing the rest from reference TRBV5-1 and TRBJ1-4, the complete variable domain is KAGVTQTPRYLIKTRGQQVTLSCSPISGHRSVSWYQQTPGQGLQFLFEYFSETQRNKGNFPGRFSGRQFSNSRSEMNVSTLELGDSALYLCASSLTVPNEKLFFGSGTQLSVL.

V and J are TRBV19 and TRBJ2-3; D is unresolved. This CDR3 comprises 15 residues. The V end lost 4 bases, the J end lost 3 bases, and 14 bases lay between the germline ends. CDR1 and CDR2 from the germline V gene are LNHDA and SQIVND (reference sequence). The CDR3 DNA reads TGTGCCAGTAGTAGCGAAGGGTTTACAACAGATACGCAGTATTTT. It yields the protein CASSSEGFTTDTQYF.

The chain employs TRBV7-2 and TRBJ1-3; perhaps TRBD1 as D (5 bases). Deletions cut 4 bases from V and 15 bases from J, with 19 bases between. Germline values: CDR1 SGHTA, CDR2 FQGNSA. The CDR3 covers 13 residues. The CDR3 DNA follows: TGTGCCAGCAGCTCCACTGGGGCAGGGAAAAGATATTTT. Protein: CASSSTGAGKRYF.

This clone was detected only once. J is TRBJ2-2 and V is TRBV6-5; maybe TRBD1 (6 bases). CDR3 length equals 15 residues. Germline V gene lookup returns CDR1 MNHEY and CDR2 SVGAGI. Deletions cut 7 bases from V and 3 bases from J, with 15 bases between. CDR3 sequence: CASTLLQGYTGELFF. The CDR3 region has the DNA TGTGCCAGCACCTTACTACAGGGTTACACCGGGGAGCTGTTTTTT.

This chain connects TRBV30 to TRBJ1-2, with a possible D match to TRBD1 (5 bases). V was clipped by 7 bases and J by 5 bases, with 14 bases between them. There are 12 residues in the CDR3. Germline CDR1 GTSNPN, CDR2 SVGIG (reference sequence). The CDR3: CAYTTEGYGYTF. In DNA form, the CDR3 reads TGTGCCTATACGACAGAAGGGTATGGCTACACCTTC.

The rearrangement joins TRBV6-1 to TRBJ1-2; 8 nucleotides match TRBD1. The J segment lost 2 bases and the V segment lost 7 bases, leaving 6 bases of the junction unmatched. This CDR3 has 14 amino acids. Germline V gene sequence: CDR1 MNHNS, CDR2 SASEGT. The CDR3 DNA sequence: TGTGCCAGCAACGTCCGGACAGGGAACTATGGCTACACCTTC. This gives the protein CASNVRTGNYGYTF.

The V and J genes are TRBV27 and TRBJ2-1, with 9 nucleotides matching TRBD2. CDR3 length: 16 amino acids. With 4 bases clipped from V and 5 bases from J, the junction kept 9 bases outside the gene matches. Germline V gives CDR1 MNHEY, CDR2 SMNVEV (reference sequence). Here the CDR3 reads CASSSTSSGANNEQFF. The CDR3 DNA follows: TGTGCCAGCAGTTCCACCTCTAGCGGGGCGAACAATGAGCAGTTCTTC.

The gene calls are TRBV19 and TRBJ2-2; D gene uncertain. The CDR3 sequence is 16 residues long. Germline CDR1 is LNHDA and CDR2 is SQIVND (reference sequence). V was cut by 0 bases and J by 6 bases, with 14 bases left in between. The CDR3 loop is CASSIDSKRAPGELFF. In DNA form, the CDR3 reads TGTGCCAGTAGTATAGATTCAAAGAGAGCCCCCGGGGAGCTGTTTTTT.

V and J are TRBV29-1 and TRBJ2-6; 8 nucleotides match TRBD1. Germline V gene sequence: CDR1 SQVTM, CDR2 ANQGSEA. V trimming: 0 bases; J trimming: 2 bases; junction bases outside the gene matches: 9. The CDR3 contains 18 residues. This CDR3 is CSVEDREGQVAGANVLTF. DNA of the CDR3: TGCAGCGTTGAAGATCGCGAGGGACAGGTTGCTGGGGCCAACGTCCTGACTTTC.

A word on this clone: This sample also contains other DNA sequences that code for the same CDR3. The V gene is TRBV11-2, the J gene TRBJ2-7; D not certain. Trimming shortened V by 5 bases and J by 2 bases, and 7 bases separated the two germline ends. Germline V gene data show CDR1 as SGHAT and CDR2 as FQNNGV. CDR3 length: 12 residues. As DNA, the CDR3 is TGTGCCAGCAGCCGAACAGCCTACGAGCAGTACTTC. Protein product: CASSRTAYEQYF.

V gene TRBV7-2 combines with J gene TRBJ1-2, with 7 bases that match TRBD1. In germline, CDR1 is SGHTA, CDR2 FQGNSA. The CDR3 is 15 residues long. Unmatched junction bases numbered 14, after V lost 5 bases and J lost 8 bases. The CDR3 coding sequence is TGTGCCAGCAGCCCCAGGGGGGGCGATCTGGGGGGCTACACCTTC. As protein: CASSPRGGDLGGYTF.

The rearrangement uses TRBV7-8 and TRBJ1-4, with D uncertain. The CDR3 loop spans 16 amino acids. CDR1 and CDR2 (germline): SGHVS, FQNEAQ. V lost 5 bases to trimming and J lost 13 bases, with 26 bases between them. This chain's CDR3 is CASSLQRGAAPDRLFF. CDR3 bases: TGTGCCAGCAGCCTCCAGCGGGGAGCAGCCCCGGATAGACTGTTTTTT.